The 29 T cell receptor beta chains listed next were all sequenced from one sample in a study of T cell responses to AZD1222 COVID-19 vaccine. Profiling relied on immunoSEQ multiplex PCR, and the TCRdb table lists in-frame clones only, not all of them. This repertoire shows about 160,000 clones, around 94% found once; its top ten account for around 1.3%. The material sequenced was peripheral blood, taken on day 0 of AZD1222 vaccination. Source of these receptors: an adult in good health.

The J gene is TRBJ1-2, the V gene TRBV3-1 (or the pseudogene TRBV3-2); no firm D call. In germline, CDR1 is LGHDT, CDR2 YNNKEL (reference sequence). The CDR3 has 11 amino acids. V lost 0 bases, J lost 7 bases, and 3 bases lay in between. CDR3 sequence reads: CASSQESGYTF. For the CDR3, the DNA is TGTGCCAGCAGCCAAGAGAGTGGCTACACCTTC.

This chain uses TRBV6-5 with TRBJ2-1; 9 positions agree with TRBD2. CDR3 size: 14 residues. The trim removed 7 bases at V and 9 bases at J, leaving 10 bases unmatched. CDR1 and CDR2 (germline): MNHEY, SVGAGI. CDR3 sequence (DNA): TGTGCCAGCACTAAGACTAGCGGCCTCGGTGAGCAGTTCTTC. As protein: CASTKTSGLGEQFF.

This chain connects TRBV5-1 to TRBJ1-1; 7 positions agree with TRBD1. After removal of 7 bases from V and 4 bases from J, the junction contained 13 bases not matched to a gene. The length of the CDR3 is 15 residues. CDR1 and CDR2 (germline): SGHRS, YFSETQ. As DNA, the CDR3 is TGCGCCAGCGGAGGGGGCGCCACCTGGGGCACTGAAGCTTTCTTT. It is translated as CASGGGATWGTEAFF.

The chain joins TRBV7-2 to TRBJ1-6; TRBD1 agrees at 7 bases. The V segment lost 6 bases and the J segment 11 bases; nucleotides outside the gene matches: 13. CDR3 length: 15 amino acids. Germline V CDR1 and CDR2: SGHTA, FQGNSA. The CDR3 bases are TGTGCCAGCAGTTGGACAGGAGAGGATTTGACACCCCTCCACTTT. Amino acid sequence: CASSWTGEDLTPLHF.

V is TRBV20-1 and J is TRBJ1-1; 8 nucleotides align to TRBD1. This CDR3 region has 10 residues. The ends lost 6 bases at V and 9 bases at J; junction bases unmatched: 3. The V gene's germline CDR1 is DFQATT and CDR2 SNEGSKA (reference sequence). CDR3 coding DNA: TGCAGTGCCGGACAGGGTAAAGCTTTCTTT. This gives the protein CSAGQGKAFF.

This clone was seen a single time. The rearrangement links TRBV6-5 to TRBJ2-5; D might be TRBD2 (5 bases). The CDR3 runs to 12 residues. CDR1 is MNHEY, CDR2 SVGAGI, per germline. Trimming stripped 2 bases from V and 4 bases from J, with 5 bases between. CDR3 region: CASSYGGETQYF. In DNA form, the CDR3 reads TGTGCCAGCAGTTACGGAGGAGAGACCCAGTACTTC.

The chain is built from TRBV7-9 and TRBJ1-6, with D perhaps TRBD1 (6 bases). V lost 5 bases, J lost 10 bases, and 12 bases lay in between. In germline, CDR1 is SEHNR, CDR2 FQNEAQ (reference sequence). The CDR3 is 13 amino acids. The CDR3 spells CASSRQDGSPLHF. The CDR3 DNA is TGTGCCAGCAGCCGACAGGACGGCTCACCCCTCCACTTT. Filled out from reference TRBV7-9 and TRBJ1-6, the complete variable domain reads DTGVSQNPRHKITKRGQNVTFRCDPISEHNRLYWYRQTLGQGPEFLTYFQNEAQLEKSRLLSDRFSAERPKGSFSTLEIQRTEQGDSAMYLCASSRQDGSPLHFGNGTRLTVT.

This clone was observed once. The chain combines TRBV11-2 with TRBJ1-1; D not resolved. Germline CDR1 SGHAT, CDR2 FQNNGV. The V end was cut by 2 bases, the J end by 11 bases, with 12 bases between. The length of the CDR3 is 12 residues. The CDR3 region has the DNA TGTGCCAGCAGCTTATTTTCCGCGGGGGCTTTCTTT. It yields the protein CASSLFSAGAFF.

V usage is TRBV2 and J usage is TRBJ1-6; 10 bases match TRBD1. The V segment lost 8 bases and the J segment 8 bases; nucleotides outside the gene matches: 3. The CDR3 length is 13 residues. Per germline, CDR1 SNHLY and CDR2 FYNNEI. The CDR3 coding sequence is TGTGCCAGCGGACAGGGGGTAGATTCACCCCTCCACTTT. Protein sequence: CASGQGVDSPLHF.

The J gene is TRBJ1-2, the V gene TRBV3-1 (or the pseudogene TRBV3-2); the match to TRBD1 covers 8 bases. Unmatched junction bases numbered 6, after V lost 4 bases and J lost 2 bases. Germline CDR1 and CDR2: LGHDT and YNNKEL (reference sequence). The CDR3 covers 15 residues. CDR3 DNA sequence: TGTGCCAGCAGCCCGCGACAGGGGTCAAACTATGGCTACACCTTC. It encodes CASSPRQGSNYGYTF.

The CDR3 DNA is TGTGCCAGCAGCTTGGGTCTAGCGGGAACCCAAGAGACCCAGTACTTC. Translated: CASSLGLAGTQETQYF. The gene calls are TRBV5-4 and TRBJ2-5, with TRBD2 matching 9 bases. The CDR3 covers 16 residues. Germline CDR1 and CDR2: SGHNT and YYREEE (reference sequence). J lost 1 base, V lost 0 bases, and 4 bases had no gene match.

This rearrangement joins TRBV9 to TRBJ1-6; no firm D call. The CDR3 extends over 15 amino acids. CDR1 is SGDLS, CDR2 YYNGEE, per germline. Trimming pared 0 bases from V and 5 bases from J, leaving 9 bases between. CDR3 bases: TGTGCCAGCAGCGTAGGTTTGGGGAATAATTCACCCCTCCACTTT. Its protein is CASSVGLGNNSPLHF.

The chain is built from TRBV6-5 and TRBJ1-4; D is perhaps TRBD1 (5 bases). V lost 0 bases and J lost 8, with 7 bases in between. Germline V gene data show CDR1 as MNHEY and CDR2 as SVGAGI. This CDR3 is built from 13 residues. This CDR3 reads CASSYSGREKLFF. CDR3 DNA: TGTGCCAGCAGTTACTCGGGACGGGAAAAACTGTTTTTT.

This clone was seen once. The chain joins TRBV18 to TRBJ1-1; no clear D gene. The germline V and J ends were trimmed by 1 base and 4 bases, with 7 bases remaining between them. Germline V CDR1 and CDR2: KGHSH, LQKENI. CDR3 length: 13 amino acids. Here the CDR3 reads CASSPRDGTEAFF. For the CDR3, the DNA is TGTGCCAGCTCACCACGCGATGGCACTGAAGCTTTCTTT.

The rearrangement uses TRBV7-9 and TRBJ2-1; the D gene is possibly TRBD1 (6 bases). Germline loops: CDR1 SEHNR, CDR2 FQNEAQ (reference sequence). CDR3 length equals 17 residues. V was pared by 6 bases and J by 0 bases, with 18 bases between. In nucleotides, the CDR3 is TGTGCCAGCAGACTACCTGGACAGCTGAGCTCCTACAATGAGCAGTTCTTC. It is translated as CASRLPGQLSSYNEQFF.

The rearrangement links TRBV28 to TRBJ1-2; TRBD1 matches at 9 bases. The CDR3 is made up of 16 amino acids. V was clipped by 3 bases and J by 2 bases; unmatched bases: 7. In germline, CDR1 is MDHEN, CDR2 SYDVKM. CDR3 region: CASSFPTGTGNYGYTF. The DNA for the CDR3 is TGTGCCAGCAGTTTCCCAACCGGGACAGGGAACTATGGCTACACCTTC.

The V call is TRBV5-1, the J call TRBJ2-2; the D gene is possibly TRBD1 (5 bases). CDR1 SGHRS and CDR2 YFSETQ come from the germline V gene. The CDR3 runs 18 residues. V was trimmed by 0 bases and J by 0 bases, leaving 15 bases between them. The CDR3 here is CASSLEGLTVPNTGELFF. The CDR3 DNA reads TGCGCCAGCAGCTTGGAGGGGCTGACAGTTCCGAACACCGGGGAGCTGTTTTTT.

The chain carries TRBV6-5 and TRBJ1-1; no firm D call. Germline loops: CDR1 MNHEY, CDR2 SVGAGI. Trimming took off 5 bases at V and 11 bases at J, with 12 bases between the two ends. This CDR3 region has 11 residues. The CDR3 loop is CASSLGGWAFF. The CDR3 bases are TGTGCCAGCAGTCTAGGAGGGTGGGCTTTCTTT.

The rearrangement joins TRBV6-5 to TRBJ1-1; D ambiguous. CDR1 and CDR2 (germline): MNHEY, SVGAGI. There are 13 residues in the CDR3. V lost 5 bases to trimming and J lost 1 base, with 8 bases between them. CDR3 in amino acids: CASSLTGNTEAFF. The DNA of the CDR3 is TGTGCCAGCAGTCTAACGGGGAACACTGAAGCTTTCTTT.

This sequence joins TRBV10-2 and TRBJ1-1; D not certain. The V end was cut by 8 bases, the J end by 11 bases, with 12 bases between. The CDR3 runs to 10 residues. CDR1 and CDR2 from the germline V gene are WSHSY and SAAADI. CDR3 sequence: CASWGSSAFF. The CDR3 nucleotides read TGCGCCAGCTGGGGATCGAGTGCTTTCTTT.

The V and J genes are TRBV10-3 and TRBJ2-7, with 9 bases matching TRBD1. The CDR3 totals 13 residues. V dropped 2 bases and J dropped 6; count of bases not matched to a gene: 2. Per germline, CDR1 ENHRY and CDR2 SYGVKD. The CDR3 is CAISEGQGFEQYV. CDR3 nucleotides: TGTGCCATCAGTGAGGGACAGGGGTTCGAGCAGTACGTC.

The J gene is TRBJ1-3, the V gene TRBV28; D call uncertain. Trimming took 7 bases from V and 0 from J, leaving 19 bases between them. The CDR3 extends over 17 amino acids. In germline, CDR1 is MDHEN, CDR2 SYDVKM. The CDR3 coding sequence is TGTGCCAGCACCCTACTCAGTCCCGATACCTCTGGAAACACCATATATTTT. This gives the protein CASTLLSPDTSGNTIYF.

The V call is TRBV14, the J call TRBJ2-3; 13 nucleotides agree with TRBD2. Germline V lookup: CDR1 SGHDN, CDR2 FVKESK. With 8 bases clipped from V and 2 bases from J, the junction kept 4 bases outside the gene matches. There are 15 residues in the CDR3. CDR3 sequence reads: CASGTSGVTTDTQYF. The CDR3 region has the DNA TGTGCCAGCGGGACTAGCGGGGTGACCACAGATACGCAGTATTTT.

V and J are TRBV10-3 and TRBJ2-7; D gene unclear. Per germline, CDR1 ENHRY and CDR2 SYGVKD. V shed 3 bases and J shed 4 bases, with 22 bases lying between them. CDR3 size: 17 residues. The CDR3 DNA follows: TGTGCCATCAGTGACACTCTTAGGGTAGGTTCGAAATACGAGCAGTACGTC. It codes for CAISDTLRVGSKYEQYV.

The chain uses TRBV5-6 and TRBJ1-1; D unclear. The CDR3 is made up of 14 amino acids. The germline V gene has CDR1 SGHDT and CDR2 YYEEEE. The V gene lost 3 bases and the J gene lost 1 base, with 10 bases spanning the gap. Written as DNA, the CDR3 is TGTGCCAGCAGCTCAGAGGCCCAGAACACTGAAGCTTTCTTT. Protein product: CASSSEAQNTEAFF.

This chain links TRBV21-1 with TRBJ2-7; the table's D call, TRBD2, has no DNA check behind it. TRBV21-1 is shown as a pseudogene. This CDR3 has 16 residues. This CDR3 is CASAGGPPMNRYEQYV. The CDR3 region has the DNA TGTGCCAGCGCGGGGGGCCCACCAATGAATAGATACGAGCAGTACGTC.

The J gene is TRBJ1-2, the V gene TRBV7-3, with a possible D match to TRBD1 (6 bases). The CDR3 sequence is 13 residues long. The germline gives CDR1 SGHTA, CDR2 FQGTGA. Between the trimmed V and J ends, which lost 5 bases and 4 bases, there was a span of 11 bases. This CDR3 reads CASSAGERYGYTF. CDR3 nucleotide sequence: TGTGCCAGCAGCGCAGGGGAGCGCTATGGCTACACCTTC.

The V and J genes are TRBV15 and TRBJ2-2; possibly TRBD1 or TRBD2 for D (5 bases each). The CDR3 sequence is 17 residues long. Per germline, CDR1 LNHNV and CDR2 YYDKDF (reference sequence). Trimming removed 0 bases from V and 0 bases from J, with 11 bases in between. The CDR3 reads CATSRDGGRTNTGELFF. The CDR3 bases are TGTGCCACCAGCAGAGATGGGGGAAGAACGAACACCGGGGAGCTGTTTTTT.

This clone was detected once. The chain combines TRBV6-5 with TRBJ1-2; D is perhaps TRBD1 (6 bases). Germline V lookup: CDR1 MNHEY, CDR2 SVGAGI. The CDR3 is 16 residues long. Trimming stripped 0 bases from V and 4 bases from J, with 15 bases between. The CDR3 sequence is CASSYSRGHRPYGYTF. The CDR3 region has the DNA TGTGCCAGCAGTTACTCGAGGGGACACAGGCCCTATGGCTACACCTTC.